This TCR beta chain was recovered during a study of tumor-infiltrating lymphocytes in primary liver carcinoma. Study conclusions and caveats: Overlap between tumor regions exceeded overlap of tumor with adjacent tissue or blood.

Between roughly 17 and 33 mg of unsorted bulk tissue served as the source from which RNA and DNA were co-extracted. Resection treated the patients' primary liver carcinoma. As for this clonotype: What it binds is unknown. One end of the junction is discordant with germline, which a read error may explain.

This CDR3 is 12 amino acids long. The germline V gene has CDR1 SGHRS and CDR2 YFSETQ. Researchers generated TCR beta cDNA from approximately 0.55 ug of total RNA, relying on a constant-region primer. The TCR beta library was amplified through three nested multiplex PCR rounds in a modified ARM-PCR procedure. Primers for the first two PCR rounds were TRBV1-TRBV30 forward primers and a C-beta reverse primer (roughly 10 cycles per round). From the multiplex PCR reads, TCRdb called clonotypes with MiXCR, one entry per CDR3 protein. The sample gives around 100,000 distinct CDR3 sequences, approximately 68% of which show up once; 9.5% is in the top ten.

The material sequenced was liver tumor tissue from sampling region 5. The subset denotes: tumor region T5, tumor centre. This rearrangement joins TRBV5-1 to TRBJ1-2; D gene unclear. The TCR originated in a woman aged 55-69 years with primary liver carcinoma and hepatitis B virus infection. The CDR3 region has the DNA TGCGCCAGCAGCCGAGATTTATATGGCTACACATTC. It encodes CASSRDLYGYTF. Full variable domain (missing parts from reference TRBV5-1 and TRBJ1-2): KAGVTQTPRYLIKTRGQQVTLSCSPISGHRSVSWYQQTPGQGLQFLFEYFSETQRNKGNFPGRFSGRQFSNSRSEMNVSTLELGDSALYLCASSRDLYGYTFGSGTRLTVV.